Following are 22 T cell receptor beta chains from one sample sequenced in a study of blood T cell repertoires in COVID-19. TCRdb's copy holds only in-frame clones and misses some; the assay was immunoSEQ multiplex PCR. This table has about 160,000 clones, approximately 80% appearing once. What was sequenced was peripheral blood. These receptors all come from a man aged 55 to 70 with acute or convalescent COVID-19.

The V gene is TRBV9, the J gene TRBJ1-6; D unresolved. The CDR3 length is 14 residues. CDR1 is SGDLS and CDR2 is YYNGEE in the germline V gene. V dropped 4 bases and J dropped 6 bases, with 11 bases sitting between them. CDR3 in amino acids: CASSPSTGNSPLHF. The CDR3, as DNA: TGTGCCAGCAGCCCCTCGACTGGTAATTCACCCCTCCACTTT.

This chain connects TRBV11-1 to TRBJ1-4, with D perhaps matching TRBD1 (6 bases). This CDR3 has 14 residues. With 5 bases removed from V and 6 bases from J, the gap between germline ends came to 13 bases. The V gene's germline CDR1 is SGHAT and CDR2 FQDESV (reference sequence). For the CDR3, the DNA is TGTGCCAGCAGCCATCAGGGGAGGGATGAAAAACTGTTTTTT. Protein product: CASSHQGRDEKLFF.

Concerning this clone: This same CDR3 is encoded by further DNA sequences in the sample. The rearrangement joins TRBV9 to TRBJ1-4; 11 bases line up with TRBD1. Per germline, CDR1 SGDLS and CDR2 YYNGEE. V dropped 0 bases and J dropped 8; count of bases not matched to a gene: 3. CDR3 length: 15 residues. The CDR3 nucleotides are TGTGCCAGCAGCGTAGCTGGGACAGGGGGAGAAAAACTGTTTTTT. This sequence encodes CASSVAGTGGEKLFF.

The chain is built from TRBV3-1 (or the pseudogene TRBV3-2) and TRBJ2-1; 11 nucleotides agree with TRBD1. This CDR3 is built from 16 residues. V lost 4 bases to trimming and J lost 6 bases; unmatched junction nucleotides: 8. Looked up from germline, CDR1 is LGHDT and CDR2 is YNNKEL (reference sequence). DNA for the CDR3: TGTGCCAGCAGCCCTTGGGGGACAGGGGGACTCAATGAGCAGTTCTTC. Amino acid sequence: CASSPWGTGGLNEQFF.

CDR3 sequence reads: CASSANRNVNEKLFF. The CDR3 DNA sequence: TGTGCCAGCAGCGCCAACAGAAATGTTAATGAAAAACTGTTTTTT. V gene TRBV5-4 combines with J gene TRBJ1-4; D remains unclear. CDR3 length: 15 residues. Trimming took off 4 bases at V and 4 bases at J, with 14 bases between the two ends. Germline V lookup: CDR1 SGHNT, CDR2 YYREEE (reference sequence).

This chain connects TRBV6-1 to TRBJ2-1; 9 nucleotides align to TRBD1. CDR3 length: 15 amino acids. Unmatched junction bases numbered 3, after V lost 3 bases and J lost 3 bases. Per the germline V gene, CDR1 is MNHNS and CDR2 is SASEGT. CDR3 nucleotides: TGTGCCAGCAGTGAGGGACAGGGTAACTACAATGAGCAGTTCTTC. Its protein product is CASSEGQGNYNEQFF.

J is TRBJ2-1 and V is TRBV19; D is uncertain. CDR3 length: 13 residues. CDR1 is LNHDA, CDR2 SQIVND, per germline (reference sequence). The V end lost 3 bases, the J end lost 4 bases, and 7 bases lay between the germline ends. The DNA for the CDR3 is TGTGCCAGTAGTATCTCGAGGTACAATGAGCAGTTCTTC. Residues: CASSISRYNEQFF.

The V call is TRBV29-1, the J call TRBJ1-1, with TRBD1 matching 8 bases. From germline, CDR1 is SQVTM and CDR2 ANQGSEA. The CDR3 has 17 amino acids. V lost 1 base, J lost 8 bases, and 18 bases stayed unmatched. The CDR3 protein is CSVEAGRTGSITTEAFF. The CDR3 DNA reads as TGCAGCGTTGAAGCCGGACGGACAGGGTCCATCACCACGGAAGCTTTCTTT.

The chain recombines TRBV10-3 with TRBJ1-1; 9 bases fit TRBD1. The J segment lost 5 bases and the V segment lost 6 bases, leaving 13 bases of the junction unmatched. CDR3 length equals 16 residues. The germline gives CDR1 ENHRY, CDR2 SYGVKD. As DNA, the CDR3 is TGTGCCATCAGAGCCCCTGACGGGACAGGGCGGACTGAAGCTTTCTTT. It translates to CAIRAPDGTGRTEAFF.

The rearrangement uses TRBV6-2 or TRBV6-3 and TRBJ2-2; the match to TRBD2 covers 9 bases. After removal of 2 bases from V and 6 bases from J, the junction contained 4 bases not matched to a gene. The CDR3 consists of 15 residues. CDR1 is MNHEY, CDR2 SVGEGT, per germline. CDR3 sequence: CASSYGGLASGELFF. The DNA for the CDR3 is TGTGCCAGCAGTTACGGGGGACTAGCCTCCGGGGAGCTGTTTTTT.

The CDR3 spells CASSQDGGSGYTF. The CDR3 nucleotides are TGTGCCAGCAGCCAAGATGGAGGGTCTGGCTACACCTTC. The V and J genes are TRBV3-1 (or the pseudogene TRBV3-2) and TRBJ1-2, with D unresolved. Trimming left V 0 bases short and J 7 bases short, with 9 bases between. The CDR3 runs to 13 residues. The V gene's germline CDR1 is LGHDT and CDR2 YNNKEL (reference sequence).

The rearrangement uses TRBV6-5 and TRBJ2-3, with D possibly matching TRBD1 (5 bases). The CDR3 loop spans 14 amino acids. CDR1 MNHEY and CDR2 SVGAGI come from the germline V gene. V was shortened by 0 bases and J by 1 base, with 5 bases between the two germline ends. CDR3 DNA: TGTGCCAGCAGTTACTCCAGGGGCACAGATACGCAGTATTTT. Protein sequence: CASSYSRGTDTQYF.

The chain links TRBV7-3 to TRBJ2-5, with 8 positions matching TRBD2. Germline assignment: CDR1 SGHTA and CDR2 FQGTGA. The CDR3 covers 15 residues. The V gene end was trimmed by 1 base and the J gene end by 1 base; junction bases not matched to a gene: 2. The CDR3 DNA follows: TGTGCCAGCAGCTTAATCGGGACTAGCCAAGAGACCCAGTACTTC. Encoded protein: CASSLIGTSQETQYF.

CDR3 coding DNA: TGTGCCAGCAGTTTAGAGGTCGTGACAGCGATTAATGGCTACACCTTC. Translating it yields CASSLEVVTAINGYTF. The gene calls are TRBV28 and TRBJ1-2; possibly TRBD1 for D (5 bases). V lost 2 bases and J 6 bases, leaving 19 bases between the germline ends. The CDR3 totals 16 residues. CDR1 MDHEN and CDR2 SYDVKM come from the germline V gene.

This chain joins TRBV7-9 and TRBJ1-2; 10 bases are a match to TRBD1. After removal of 7 bases from V and 7 bases from J, the junction contained 9 bases not matched to a gene. This CDR3 is 14 amino acids long. Germline loops: CDR1 SEHNR, CDR2 FQNEAQ (reference sequence). As DNA, the CDR3 is TGTGCCAGCACCTTGGACAGGGGGTATAGTGGCTACACCTTC. Translated: CASTLDRGYSGYTF.

The V and J genes are TRBV5-1 and TRBJ2-3, with 7 bases matching TRBD1. The CDR3 consists of 15 residues. The germline CDR1 and CDR2 sequences are SGHRS and YFSETQ. The J segment lost 1 base and the V segment lost 5 bases, leaving 7 bases of the junction unmatched. Here the CDR3 reads CASRRTGTGTDTQYF. The CDR3 nucleotides are TGCGCCAGCAGAAGAACCGGGACAGGCACAGATACGCAGTATTTT.

The genes are TRBV7-2 and TRBJ1-2; possible D gene TRBD1, 5 bases. V lost 4 bases to trimming and J lost 4 bases, with 22 bases between them. The germline gives CDR1 SGHTA, CDR2 FQGNSA. The CDR3 sequence is 17 residues long. The CDR3 nucleotides read TGTGCCAGCAGCTCGATGTCAGCAGGGAGGATGGCCTATGGCTACACCTTC. Amino acid sequence: CASSSMSAGRMAYGYTF.

In this sample, this clone turned up many times. The gene calls are TRBV5-1 and TRBJ1-4, with TRBD1 matching 8 bases. With V trimmed by 4 bases and J by 11 bases, 10 bases remained unmatched. There are 14 residues in the CDR3. Germline V gives CDR1 SGHRS, CDR2 YFSETQ. The CDR3 loop reads CASSRDRSGGKLFF. The CDR3 nucleotides are TGCGCCAGCAGCCGGGACAGGTCCGGGGGGAAACTGTTTTTT. Filled out from reference TRBV5-1 and TRBJ1-4, the complete variable domain reads KAGVTQTPRYLIKTRGQQVTLSCSPISGHRSVSWYQQTPGQGLQFLFEYFSETQRNKGNFPGRFSGRQFSNSRSEMNVSTLELGDSALYLCASSRDRSGGKLFFGSGTQLSVL.

The CDR3 loop reads CASSLRAGQGAYNEQFF. The CDR3 DNA reads TGTGCCAGCAGCTTAAGGGCGGGACAGGGAGCCTACAATGAGCAGTTCTTC. The chain couples TRBV7-3 to TRBJ2-1; TRBD1 agrees at 9 bases. The J segment lost 2 bases and the V segment lost 1 base, leaving 6 bases of the junction unmatched. In germline, CDR1 is SGHTA, CDR2 FQGTGA. The CDR3 runs 17 residues.

The chain uses TRBV19 and TRBJ2-4; 9 bases line up with TRBD1. This CDR3 is 20 amino acids long. CDR1 is LNHDA and CDR2 is SQIVND in the germline V gene (reference sequence). Trimming removed 0 bases from V and 1 base from J; junction bases left unmatched: 13. This chain's CDR3 is CASSIDGTGLSGFAKNIQYF. CDR3 in DNA: TGTGCCAGTAGTATAGATGGGACAGGGCTATCGGGATTCGCCAAAAACATTCAGTACTTC. Complete variable domain (other parts from reference TRBV19 and TRBJ2-4): DGGITQSPKYLFRKEGQNVTLSCEQNLNHDAMYWYRQDPGQGLRLIYYSQIVNDFQKGDIAEGYSVSREKKESFPLTVTSAQKNPTAFYLCASSIDGTGLSGFAKNIQYFGAGTRLSVL.

The sample holds many counts of this clone. The chain joins TRBV5-1 to TRBJ1-1, with 7 bases lining up with TRBD1. CDR3 length equals 17 residues. After removal of 4 bases from V and 0 bases from J, the junction contained 12 bases not matched to a gene. From germline, CDR1 is SGHRS and CDR2 YFSETQ. The CDR3 DNA follows: TGCGCCAGCAGCCCACCAACGGGACAGATGATGAACACTGAAGCTTTCTTT. Translation gives CASSPPTGQMMNTEAFF.

The V and J genes are TRBV5-4 and TRBJ2-7, with 9 bases fitting TRBD1. CDR1 is SGHNT, CDR2 YYREEE, per germline (reference sequence). V lost 4 bases, J lost 5 bases, and 7 bases stayed unmatched. The CDR3 has 14 amino acids. The CDR3 protein is CASSPGQGSHEQYF. The CDR3 nucleotides are TGTGCCAGCAGCCCAGGACAGGGGAGCCACGAGCAGTACTTC.